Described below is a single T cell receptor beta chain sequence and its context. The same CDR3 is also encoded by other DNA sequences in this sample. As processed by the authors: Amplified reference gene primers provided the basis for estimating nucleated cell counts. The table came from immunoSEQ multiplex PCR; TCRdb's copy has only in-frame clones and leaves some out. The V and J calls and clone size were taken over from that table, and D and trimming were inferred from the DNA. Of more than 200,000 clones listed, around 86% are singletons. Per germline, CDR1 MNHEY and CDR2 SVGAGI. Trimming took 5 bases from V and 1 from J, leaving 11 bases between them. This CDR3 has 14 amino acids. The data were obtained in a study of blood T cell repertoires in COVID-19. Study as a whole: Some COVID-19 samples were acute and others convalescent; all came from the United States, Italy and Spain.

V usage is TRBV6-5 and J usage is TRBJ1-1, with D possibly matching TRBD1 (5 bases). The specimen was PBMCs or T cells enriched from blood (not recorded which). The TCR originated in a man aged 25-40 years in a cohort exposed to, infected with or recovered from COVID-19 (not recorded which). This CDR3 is CASSTGLRNTEAFF. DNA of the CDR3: TGTGCCAGCAGTACGGGACTGAGGAACACTGAAGCTTTCTTT.